This T cell receptor (beta chain) was documented in a study of early T cells in non-severe SARS-CoV-2 infection. For the study at large: Whole-blood bulk RNA, unsorted, was sequenced, and chains were unpaired.

This clonotype was seen repeatedly, ten times or more. No antigen is known for it. V lost 7 bases, J lost 0 bases, and 16 bases lay in between. This CDR3 region has 15 residues. Individual cDNA molecules received unique molecular identifiers during library preparation. TCRdb re-analysed the 5' RACE reads in MiXCR, keeping a single row per CDR3 protein. This table has around 29,000 distinct CDR3 sequences, approximately 6% appearing once. Study results and caveats: VDJdb matching, biased toward anti-spike CD8 responses, missed private and CD4 specificities.

This receptor was obtained from an adult who was a healthcare worker with PCR-confirmed SARS-CoV-2 infection or an uninfected control (not recorded which). The chain couples TRBV12-3 or TRBV12-4 to TRBJ2-7, with D possibly TRBD1 on 5 matching bases. Input material: whole blood. The CDR3 sequence is CASKEHPGSSYEQYF. CDR3 nucleotides: TGTGCCAGCAAGGAGCATCCAGGGTCCTCCTACGAGCAGTACTTC.